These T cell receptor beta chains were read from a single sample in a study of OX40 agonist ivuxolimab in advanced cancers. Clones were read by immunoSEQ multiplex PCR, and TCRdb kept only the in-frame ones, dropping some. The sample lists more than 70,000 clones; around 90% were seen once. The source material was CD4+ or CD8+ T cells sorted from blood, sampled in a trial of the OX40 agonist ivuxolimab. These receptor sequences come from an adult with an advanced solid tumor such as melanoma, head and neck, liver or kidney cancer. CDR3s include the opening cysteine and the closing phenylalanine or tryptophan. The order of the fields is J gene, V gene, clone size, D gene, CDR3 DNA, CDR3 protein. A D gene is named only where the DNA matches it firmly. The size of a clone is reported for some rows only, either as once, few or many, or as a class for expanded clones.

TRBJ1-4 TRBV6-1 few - TGTGCCAGCAGTGAAGGGCCAGGGATGGTACCTAATGAAAAACTGTTTTTT CASSEGPGMVPNEKLFF
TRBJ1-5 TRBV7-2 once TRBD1 TGTGCCAGCAGACCAGGGACAGGGGGACCTAATAGCAATCAGCCCCAGCATTTT CASRPGTGGPNSNQPQHF
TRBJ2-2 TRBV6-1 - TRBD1 TGTGCCAGCGACAGGGGGGGTTTGAGCACCGGGGAGCTGTTTTTT CASDRGGLSTGELFF
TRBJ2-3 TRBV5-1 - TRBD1 TGCGCCAGCAGCTGGACAGGGTTCACAGATACGCAGTATTTT CASSWTGFTDTQYF
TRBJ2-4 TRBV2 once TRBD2 TGTGCCAGCATTCTGGCGGGGGGGCCGTACATTCAGTACTTC CASILAGGPYIQYF
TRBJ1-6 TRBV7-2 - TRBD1 TGTGCCAGCAGCCGGGACAGCAATTCACCCCTCCACTTT CASSRDSNSPLHF
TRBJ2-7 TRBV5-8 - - TGTGCCAGCAGCTTGCAAGTGGGACACTCCTACGAGCAGTACTTC CASSLQVGHSYEQYF
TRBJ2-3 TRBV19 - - TGTGCCAGTAGTGCCGGACCACGAGATACGCAGTATTTT CASSAGPRDTQYF
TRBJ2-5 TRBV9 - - TGTGCCAGCAGCGTATCGGGGTCCCAAGAGACCCAGTACTTC CASSVSGSQETQYF
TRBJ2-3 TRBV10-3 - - TGTGCCATCAGATCCACAGATACGCAGTATTTT CAIRSTDTQYF
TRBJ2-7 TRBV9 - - TGTGCCAGCAGCGTAGACCCGAGCTCCTACGAGCAGTACTTC CASSVDPSSYEQYF
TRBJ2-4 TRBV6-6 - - TGTGCCAGCAGACCCCCTGGGTACCCGGAAAACATTCAGTACTTC CASRPPGYPENIQYF
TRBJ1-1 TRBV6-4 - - TGTGCCAGCAGCCGGACGGGGAACACTGAAGCTTTCTTT CASSRTGNTEAFF
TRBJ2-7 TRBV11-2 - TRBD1 TGTGCCAGCACCATCACCCCCGGGACAGAGTACGAGCAGTACTTC CASTITPGTEYEQYF
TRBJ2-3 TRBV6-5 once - TGTGCCAGCAGTTTGGTTCCGACACATACGCAGTATTTT CASSLVPTHTQYF
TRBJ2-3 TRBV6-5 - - TGTGCCAGCAGTTACTCGGGAAATACGCAGTATTTT CASSYSGNTQYF
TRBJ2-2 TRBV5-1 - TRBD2 TGCGCCAGCATAGGACTAGCGGGAGCAGCCGGGGAGCTGTTTTTT CASIGLAGAAGELFF
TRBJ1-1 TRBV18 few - TGTGCCAGCTCATTAACAGGGAACACTGAAGCTTTCTTT CASSLTGNTEAFF
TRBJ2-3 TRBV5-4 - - TGTGCCAGCAGCGGGGTTGGGCGGGTGGAAGATACGCAGTATTTT CASSGVGRVEDTQYF
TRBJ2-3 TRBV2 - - TGTGCCAGCAGTGAAGCCGGTGGGACAGATACGCAGTATTTT CASSEAGGTDTQYF
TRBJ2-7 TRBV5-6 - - TGTGCCAGCAGCTCGGGATTAACCTACGAGCAGTACTTC CASSSGLTYEQYF
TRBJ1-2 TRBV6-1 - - TGTGCCAGCAGTCCCGGGGTAGGAGGGAACTATGGCTACACCTTC CASSPGVGGNYGYTF
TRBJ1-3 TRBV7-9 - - TGTGCCAGCAGCCCAGGGACATCTGGAAACACCATATATTTT CASSPGTSGNTIYF
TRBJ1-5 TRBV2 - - TGTGCCAGCAGTGAAGAGACAGTACGCTATCAGCCCCAGCATTTT CASSEETVRYQPQHF
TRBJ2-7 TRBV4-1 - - TGCGCCAGCAGCCAAATCCGGGACGGCCCCTACGAGCAGTACTTC CASSQIRDGPYEQYF
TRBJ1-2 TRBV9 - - TGTGCCAGCAGCGTGGGGCCCGGAGAGAGTATAGGTGGCTACACCTTC CASSVGPGESIGGYTF
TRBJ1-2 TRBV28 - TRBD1 TGTGCCAGCAGAGCCGGGACAGGCTTCTATGGGAGCTACACCTTC CASRAGTGFYGSYTF
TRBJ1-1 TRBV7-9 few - TGTGCCAGCAGCTTAGGTACAGTTATGAACACTGAAGCTTTCTTT CASSLGTVMNTEAFF
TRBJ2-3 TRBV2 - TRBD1 TGTGCCAGCTCACAGGGGTCGGATACGCAGTATTTT CASSQGSDTQYF
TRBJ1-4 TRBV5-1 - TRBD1 TGCGCCAGCCAAGGACAGGGGAATGAAAAACTGTTTTTT CASQGQGNEKLFF
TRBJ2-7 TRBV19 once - TGTGCCAGTAGTATCGAGACTAGTTCCGAGCAGTACTTC CASSIETSSEQYF
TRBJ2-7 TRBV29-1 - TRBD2 TGCAGCGTTGGGGGGACTAGCGGGAGGGCAGGTGAGCAGTACTTC CSVGGTSGRAGEQYF
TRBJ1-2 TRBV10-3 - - TGTGCCATCAACCCGGGGGGGGCGCATGGCTACACCTTC CAINPGGAHGYTF
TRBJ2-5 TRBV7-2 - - TGTGCCAGCAGCGCGCAAAGGCAAGAGACCCAGTACTTC CASSAQRQETQYF
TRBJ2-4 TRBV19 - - TGTGCCAGTAGCCAAGGGGATGTCAAAAACATTCAGTACTTC CASSQGDVKNIQYF
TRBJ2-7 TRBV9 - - TGTGCCAGCAGCGTAGTTGAGAACCTTGCCGCGTGGGACGAGCAGTACTTC CASSVVENLAAWDEQYF
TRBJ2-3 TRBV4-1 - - TGCGCCAGCAGCCAGCTCCCGTCTGGGGATACGCAGTATTTT CASSQLPSGDTQYF
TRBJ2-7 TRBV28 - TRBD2 TGTGCCAGCAGTTCCCCTCTAGCGGGGAGCTCCTACGAGCAGTACTTC CASSSPLAGSSYEQYF
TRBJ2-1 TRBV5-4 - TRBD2 TGTGCCAGCAGCTTGACTAGCGGGGGGGTTGATGAGCAGTTCTTC CASSLTSGGVDEQFF
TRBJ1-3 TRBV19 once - TGTGCCAGTAGCTCCCTGAGGTCTGGAAACACCATATATTTT CASSSLRSGNTIYF
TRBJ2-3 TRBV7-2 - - TGTGCCAGCAGCTTGGTCATGGTCAGCACAGATACGCAGTATTTT CASSLVMVSTDTQYF
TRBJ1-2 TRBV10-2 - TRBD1 TGCGCCAGCAGCGGCCTCAGGGACAGTCGACGCCATGGCTACACCTTC CASSGLRDSRRHGYTF
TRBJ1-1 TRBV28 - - TGTGCCAGCAGTTTACGGCCAGGGAAAACAGCTTTCTTT CASSLRPGKTAFF
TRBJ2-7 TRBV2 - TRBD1 TGTGCCAGCAGTGAGGAGACAGGGGTCTTCTACGAGCAGTACTTC CASSEETGVFYEQYF
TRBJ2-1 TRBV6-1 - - TGTGCCAGCAGTTACAGGGATGAGCAGTTCTTC CASSYRDEQFF
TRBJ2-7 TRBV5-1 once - TGCGCCAGCAGCTTGGAACCCCGGGACCCAGCCTACGAGCAGTACTTC CASSLEPRDPAYEQYF
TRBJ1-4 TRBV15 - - TGTGCCACCAGCAGAGAAGGTTACAGAGCCAATAATGAAAAACTGTTTTTT CATSREGYRANNEKLFF
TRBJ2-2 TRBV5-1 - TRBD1 TGCGCCAGCAGCTGGGACCGGGACAGGGGATCCAACACCGGGGAGCTGTTTTTT CASSWDRDRGSNTGELFF
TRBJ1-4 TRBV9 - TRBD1 TGTGCCAGCAGCGGAGGACAGGCTAATGAAAAACTGTTTTTT CASSGGQANEKLFF
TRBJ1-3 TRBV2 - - TGTGCCAGCAGTGAGGGCACGCCTGGAAACACCATATATTTT CASSEGTPGNTIYF
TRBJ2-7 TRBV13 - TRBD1 TGTGCCAGCAGCAAGGGGGCCCCTGGAGCCTACGAGCAGTACTTC CASSKGAPGAYEQYF
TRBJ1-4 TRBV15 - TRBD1 TGTGCCACCAGCAGAGCATATGGACAGGGTGCAACTAATGAAAAACTGTTTTTT CATSRAYGQGATNEKLFF
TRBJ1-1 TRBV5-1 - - TGCGCCAGCAGCTTCGACGGTTGGAACACTGAAGCTTTCTTT CASSFDGWNTEAFF
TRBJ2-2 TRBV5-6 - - TGTGCCAGCAGCGTGATCTTTATGAACACCGGGGAGCTGTTTTTT CASSVIFMNTGELFF
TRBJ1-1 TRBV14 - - TGTGCCAGCAGCCAAGAAGTACGGACTGAAGCTTTCTTT CASSQEVRTEAFF
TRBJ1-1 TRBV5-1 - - TGCGCCAGCAGCTTTCTGGGGGAGGAAGCTTTCTTT CASSFLGEEAFF
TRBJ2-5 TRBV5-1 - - TGCGCCAGCAGTCGGGGGCTCGCCCAAGAGACCCAGTACTTC CASSRGLAQETQYF
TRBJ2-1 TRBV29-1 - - TGCAGCGTCGGAGCGGGTCGGTCCTACAATGAGCAGTTCTTC CSVGAGRSYNEQFF
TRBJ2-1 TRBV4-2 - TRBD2 TGTGCCAGCAGCCGAACTAGCGGGAGTGGGAATGAGCAGTTCTTC CASSRTSGSGNEQFF
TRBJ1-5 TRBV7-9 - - TGTGCCAGCAGCCTCCAGGGCAATCAGCCCCAGCATTTT CASSLQGNQPQHF